This T cell receptor beta chain was captured by sequencing in a study of OX40 agonist ivuxolimab in advanced cancers. TCRdb keeps only in-frame clones here, not all; method: immunoSEQ multiplex PCR. The sample lists about 41,000 clones, 88% occurring once. This TCR derives from an adult with an advanced solid tumor such as melanoma, head and neck, liver or kidney cancer. Sequencing was performed on CD4+ or CD8+ T cells sorted from blood, taken in a trial of the OX40 agonist ivuxolimab.

CDR3 sequence (DNA): TGTGCCAGCAGCTTCCAAAATTCACCCCTCCACTTT. As protein: CASSFQNSPLHF. The chain recombines TRBV13 with TRBJ1-6; D is uncertain. This CDR3 region has 12 residues. Germline V gene lookup returns CDR1 PRHDT and CDR2 FYEKMQ (reference sequence). V was trimmed by 3 bases and J by 7 bases, leaving 4 bases between them.